This TCR beta chain originates from a study of blood T cell repertoires in COVID-19. Overall study: COVID-19 samples, acute and convalescent, were from the United States, Italy and Spain. Sources were T cells, B-cell-depleted T cells, or PBMCs; the material itself was cDNA or gDNA.

Losses at the gene ends were 6 bases for V and 6 bases for J; bases not matched to a gene: 7. The CDR3 covers 14 residues. The germline V gene has CDR1 KGHSH and CDR2 LQKENI. Assay: immunoSEQ multiplex PCR; the TCRdb copy retains only in-frame clones and omits some. The table includes 95,000 to 150,000 clones, about 90% detected once. This chain links TRBV18 with TRBJ2-1; TRBD1 matches 8 bases. Sequenced input: peripheral blood. This clonotype was sampled from a man aged 50 or older with COVID-19, enrolled during active disease. The CDR3 loop is CASSSGDRPNEQFF. CDR3 DNA sequence: TGTGCCAGCTCCTCCGGGGACAGGCCCAATGAGCAGTTCTTC.